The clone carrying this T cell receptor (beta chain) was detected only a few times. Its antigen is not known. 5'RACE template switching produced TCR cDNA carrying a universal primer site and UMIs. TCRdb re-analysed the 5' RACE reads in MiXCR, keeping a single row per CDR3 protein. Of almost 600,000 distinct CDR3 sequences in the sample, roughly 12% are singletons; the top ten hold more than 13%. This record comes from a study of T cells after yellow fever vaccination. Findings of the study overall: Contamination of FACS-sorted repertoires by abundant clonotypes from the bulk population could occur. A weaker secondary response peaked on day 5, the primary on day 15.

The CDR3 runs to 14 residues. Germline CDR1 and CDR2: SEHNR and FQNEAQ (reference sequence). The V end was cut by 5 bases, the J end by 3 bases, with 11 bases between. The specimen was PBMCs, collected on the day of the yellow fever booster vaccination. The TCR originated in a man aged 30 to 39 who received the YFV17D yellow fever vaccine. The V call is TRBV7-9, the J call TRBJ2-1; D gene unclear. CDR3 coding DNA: TGTGCCAGCAGCCAGGTCCTGAACTACAATGAGCAGTTCTTC. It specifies CASSQVLNYNEQFF.